This TCR beta chain was captured by sequencing in a study of human T cells and chemical hapten exposure. In the study overall: Variability of per-sample TCR yields stemmed mainly from small differences in pooled library volume.

Study results and caveats: Unchanged with DPC sensitization were TCRs above 1 in 1000 frequency.

The time point is: healthy volunteer bleed at 6 weeks. Total RNA came from unfractionated whole blood. This clonotype has a count of ten or more. No antigen is known for it. For the library, individual cDNA molecules each received unique molecular identifiers. In the original analysis: Between roughly 23,224 and 700,000 TCRs appeared in each sample, and the median stood at about 93,000. TCRdb ran MiXCR on the RACE reads and lists one entry per CDR3 protein. The V and J calls follow TCRdb's processing rather than the paper's. The data hold about 30,000 distinct CDR3 sequences, with about 5.5% observed a single time. Germline V gene data show CDR1 as MNHEY and CDR2 as SVGEGT. The CDR3 length is 16 residues. The junction had 13 bases not matched to a gene; V was cut back by 6 bases and J by 2 bases.

This rearrangement joins TRBV6-2 or TRBV6-3 to TRBJ2-7; 7 nucleotides agree with TRBD2. The sequenced material came from whole blood. The TCR sequence derives from a human donor in good health. Some clones in this sample may be carry-over from other donors' samples. In DNA, the CDR3 is TGTGCCAGCAGAACTTCCCTTTCGGGGAGGGCCTACGAGCAGTACTTC. Its translation: CASRTSLSGRAYEQYF.